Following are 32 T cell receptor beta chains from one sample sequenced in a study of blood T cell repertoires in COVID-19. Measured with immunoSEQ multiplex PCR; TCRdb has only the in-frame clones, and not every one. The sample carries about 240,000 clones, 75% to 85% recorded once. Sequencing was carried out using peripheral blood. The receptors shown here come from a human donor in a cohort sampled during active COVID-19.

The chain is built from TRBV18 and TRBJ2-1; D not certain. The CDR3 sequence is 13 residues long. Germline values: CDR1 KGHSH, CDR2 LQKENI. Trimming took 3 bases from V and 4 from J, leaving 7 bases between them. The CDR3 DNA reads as TGTGCCAGCTCACCTCCCTCGTACAATGAGCAGTTCTTC. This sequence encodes CASSPPSYNEQFF.

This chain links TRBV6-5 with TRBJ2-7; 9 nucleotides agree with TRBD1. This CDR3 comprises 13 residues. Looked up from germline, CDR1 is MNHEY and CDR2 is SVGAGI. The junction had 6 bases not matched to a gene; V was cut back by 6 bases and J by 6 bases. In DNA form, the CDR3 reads TGTGCCAGCAGAAGGGACAGGGTCTCCGAGCAGTACTTC. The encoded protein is CASRRDRVSEQYF.

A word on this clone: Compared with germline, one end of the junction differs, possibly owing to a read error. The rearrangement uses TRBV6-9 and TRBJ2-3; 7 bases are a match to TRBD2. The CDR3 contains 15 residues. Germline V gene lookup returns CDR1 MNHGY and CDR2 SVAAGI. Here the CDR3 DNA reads TGTGCCAGCCCGCTTACTCGGACTAGTCAAGATTCGCAGTATTTT. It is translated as CASPLTRTSQDSQYF.

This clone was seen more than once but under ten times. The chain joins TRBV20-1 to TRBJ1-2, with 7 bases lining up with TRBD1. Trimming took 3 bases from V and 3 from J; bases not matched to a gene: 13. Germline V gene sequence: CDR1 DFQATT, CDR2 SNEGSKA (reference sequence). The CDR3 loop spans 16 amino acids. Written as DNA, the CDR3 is TGCAGTGCTAGTCCCAATACAGGGGTCCGGTACTATGGCTACACCTTC. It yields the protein CSASPNTGVRYYGYTF.

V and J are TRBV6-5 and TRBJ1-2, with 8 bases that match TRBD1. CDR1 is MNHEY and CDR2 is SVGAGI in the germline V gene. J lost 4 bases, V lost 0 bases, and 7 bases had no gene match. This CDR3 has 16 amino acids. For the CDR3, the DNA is TGTGCCAGCAGTTACTCACTTTCAGGGGGCGCCTATGGCTACACCTTC. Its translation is CASSYSLSGGAYGYTF.

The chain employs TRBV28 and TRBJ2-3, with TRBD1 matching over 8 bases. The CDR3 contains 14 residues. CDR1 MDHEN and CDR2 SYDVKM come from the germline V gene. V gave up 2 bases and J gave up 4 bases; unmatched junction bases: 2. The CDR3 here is CASSLRTGPDTQYF. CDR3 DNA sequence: TGTGCCAGCAGTTTAAGGACAGGGCCAGATACGCAGTATTTT.

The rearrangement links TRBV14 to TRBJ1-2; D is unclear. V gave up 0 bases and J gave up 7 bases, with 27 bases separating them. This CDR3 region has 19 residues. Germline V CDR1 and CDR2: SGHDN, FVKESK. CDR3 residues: CASSQDFPTRHPSGSGYTF. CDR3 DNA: TGTGCCAGCAGCCAAGATTTCCCCACGAGGCATCCATCGGGGAGTGGCTACACCTTC.

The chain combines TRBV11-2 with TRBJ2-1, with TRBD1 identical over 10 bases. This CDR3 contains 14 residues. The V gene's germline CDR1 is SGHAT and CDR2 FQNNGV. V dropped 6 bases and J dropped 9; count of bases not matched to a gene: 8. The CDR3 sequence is CASSLGQGEGEQFF. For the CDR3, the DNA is TGTGCCAGCAGTCTTGGACAGGGGGAGGGTGAGCAGTTCTTC.

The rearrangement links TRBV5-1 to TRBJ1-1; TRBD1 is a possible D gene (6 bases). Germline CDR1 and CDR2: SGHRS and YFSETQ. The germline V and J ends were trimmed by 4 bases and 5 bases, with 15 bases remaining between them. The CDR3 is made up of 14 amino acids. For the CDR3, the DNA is TGCGCCAGCAGCACCTCTACAGGGCGTACTGAAGCTTTCTTT. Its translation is CASSTSTGRTEAFF.

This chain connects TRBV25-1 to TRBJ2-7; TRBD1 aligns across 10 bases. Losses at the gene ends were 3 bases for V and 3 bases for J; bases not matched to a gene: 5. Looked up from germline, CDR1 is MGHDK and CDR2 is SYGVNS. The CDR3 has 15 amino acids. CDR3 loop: CASSDFGTGDYEQYF. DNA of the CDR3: TGTGCCAGCAGTGATTTCGGGACAGGGGACTACGAGCAGTACTTC.

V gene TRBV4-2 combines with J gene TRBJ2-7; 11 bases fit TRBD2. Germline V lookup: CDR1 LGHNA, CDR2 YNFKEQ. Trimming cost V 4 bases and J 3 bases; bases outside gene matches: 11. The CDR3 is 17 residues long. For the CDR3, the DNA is TGTGCCAGCAGCCTCGACCCGCCTAGCGGGGGGAACTACGAGCAGTACTTC. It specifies CASSLDPPSGGNYEQYF.

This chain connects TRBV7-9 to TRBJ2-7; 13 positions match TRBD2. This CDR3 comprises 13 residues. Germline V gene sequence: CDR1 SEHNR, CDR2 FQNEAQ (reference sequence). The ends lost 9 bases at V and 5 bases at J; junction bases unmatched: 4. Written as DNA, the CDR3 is TGTGCCAGTCGGACTAGCGGGAGAGACGAGCAGTACTTC. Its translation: CASRTSGRDEQYF.

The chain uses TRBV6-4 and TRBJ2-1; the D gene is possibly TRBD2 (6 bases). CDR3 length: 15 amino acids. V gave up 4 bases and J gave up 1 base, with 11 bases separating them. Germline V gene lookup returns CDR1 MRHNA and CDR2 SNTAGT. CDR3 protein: CASSGDSGSYNEQFF. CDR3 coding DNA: TGTGCCAGCAGTGGTGATAGCGGATCCTACAATGAGCAGTTCTTC.

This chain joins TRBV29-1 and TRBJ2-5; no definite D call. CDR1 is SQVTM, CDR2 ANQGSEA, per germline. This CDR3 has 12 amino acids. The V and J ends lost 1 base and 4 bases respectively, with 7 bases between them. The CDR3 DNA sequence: TGCAGCGTTGAAGCCGGGTCAGAGACCCAGTACTTC. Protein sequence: CSVEAGSETQYF.

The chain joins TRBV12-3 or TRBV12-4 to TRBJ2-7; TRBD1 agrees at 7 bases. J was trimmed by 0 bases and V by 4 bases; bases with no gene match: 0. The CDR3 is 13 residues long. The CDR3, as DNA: TGTGCCAGCAGTTGGGACAGCTCCTACGAGCAGTACTTC. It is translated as CASSWDSSYEQYF.

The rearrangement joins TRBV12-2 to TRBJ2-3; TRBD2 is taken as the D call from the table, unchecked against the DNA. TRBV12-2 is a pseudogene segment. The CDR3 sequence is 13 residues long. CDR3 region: CASRSSFTDTQYF. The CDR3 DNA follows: TGTGCAAGTCGCTCCTCCTTCACAGATACGCAGTATTTT.

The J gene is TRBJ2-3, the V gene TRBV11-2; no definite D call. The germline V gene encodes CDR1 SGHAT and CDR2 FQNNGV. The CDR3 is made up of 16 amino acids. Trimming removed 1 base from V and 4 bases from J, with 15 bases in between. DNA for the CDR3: TGTGCCAGCAGCTTAGGTCCTAGGCTTTTCGCAGATACGCAGTATTTT. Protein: CASSLGPRLFADTQYF.

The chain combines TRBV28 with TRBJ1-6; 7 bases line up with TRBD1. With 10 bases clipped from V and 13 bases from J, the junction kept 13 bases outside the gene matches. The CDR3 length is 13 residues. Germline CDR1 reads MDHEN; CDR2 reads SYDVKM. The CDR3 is CAISDRAASPLHF. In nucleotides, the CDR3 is TGTGCCATCTCCGACAGGGCGGCGTCGCCCCTCCACTTT. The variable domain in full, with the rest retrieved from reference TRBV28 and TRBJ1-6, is DVKVTQSSRYLVKRTGEKVFLECVQDMDHENMFWYRQDPGLGLRLIYFSYDVKMKEKGDIPEGYSVSREKKERFSLILESASTNQTSMYLCAISDRAASPLHFGNGTRLTVT.

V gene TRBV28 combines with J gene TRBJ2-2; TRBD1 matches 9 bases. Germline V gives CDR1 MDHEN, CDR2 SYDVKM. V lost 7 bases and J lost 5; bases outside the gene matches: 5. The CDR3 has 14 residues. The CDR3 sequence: CASTNRGPTGELFF. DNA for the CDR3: TGTGCCAGCACCAACAGGGGGCCGACCGGGGAGCTGTTTTTT.

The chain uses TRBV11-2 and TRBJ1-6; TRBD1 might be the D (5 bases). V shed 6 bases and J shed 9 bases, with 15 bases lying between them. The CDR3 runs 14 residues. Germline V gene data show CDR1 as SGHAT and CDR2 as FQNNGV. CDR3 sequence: CASRPLTDSSPLHF. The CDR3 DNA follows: TGTGCCAGCAGGCCACTGACAGACTCTTCACCCCTCCACTTT.

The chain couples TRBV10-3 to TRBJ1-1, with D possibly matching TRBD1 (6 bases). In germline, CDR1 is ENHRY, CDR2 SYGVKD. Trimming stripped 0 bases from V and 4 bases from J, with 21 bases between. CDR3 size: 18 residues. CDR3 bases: TGTGCCATCAGTGAGTCACCTTGGCGGGGGCCGAGGGGCACTGAAGCTTTCTTT. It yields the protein CAISESPWRGPRGTEAFF.

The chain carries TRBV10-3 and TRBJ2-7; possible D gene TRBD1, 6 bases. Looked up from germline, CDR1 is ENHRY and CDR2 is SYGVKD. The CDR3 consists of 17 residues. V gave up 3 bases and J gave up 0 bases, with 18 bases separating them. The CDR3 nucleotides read TGTGCCATCAGTGACTCTACTAGACAGGACAACTCCTACGAGCAGTACTTC. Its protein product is CAISDSTRQDNSYEQYF.

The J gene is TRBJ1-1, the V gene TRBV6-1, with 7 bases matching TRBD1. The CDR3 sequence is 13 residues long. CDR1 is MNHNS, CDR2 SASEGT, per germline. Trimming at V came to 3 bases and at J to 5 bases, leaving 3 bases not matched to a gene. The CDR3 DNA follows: TGTGCCAGCAGTGAGGACAGGAGGACTGAAGCTTTCTTT. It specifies CASSEDRRTEAFF.

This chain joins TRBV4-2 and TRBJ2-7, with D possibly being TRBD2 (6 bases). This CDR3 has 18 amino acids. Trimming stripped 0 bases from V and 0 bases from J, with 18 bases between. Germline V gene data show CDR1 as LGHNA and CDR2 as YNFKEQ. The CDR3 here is CASSQDLTGAHTSYEQYF. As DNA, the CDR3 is TGTGCCAGCAGCCAAGATTTAACGGGAGCCCATACCTCCTACGAGCAGTACTTC.

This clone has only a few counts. In nucleotides, the CDR3 is TGTGCCAGCACACCACATAGCGGTTACTACAATGAGCAGTTCTTC. As protein: CASTPHSGYYNEQFF. This chain joins TRBV28 and TRBJ2-1; possibly TRBD2 for D (6 bases). CDR1 and CDR2 from the germline V gene are MDHEN and SYDVKM. V dropped 7 bases and J dropped 3 bases, with 16 bases sitting between them. This CDR3 spans 15 amino acids. The full variable domain, its missing parts supplied by reference TRBV28 and TRBJ2-1, is DVKVTQSSRYLVKRTGEKVFLECVQDMDHENMFWYRQDPGLGLRLIYFSYDVKMKEKGDIPEGYSVSREKKERFSLILESASTNQTSMYLCASTPHSGYYNEQFFGPGTRLTVL.

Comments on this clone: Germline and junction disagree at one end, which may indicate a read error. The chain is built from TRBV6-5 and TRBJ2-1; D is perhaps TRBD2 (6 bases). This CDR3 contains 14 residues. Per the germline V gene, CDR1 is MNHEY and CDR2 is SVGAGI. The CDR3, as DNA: TGTGTCAGCCTTCCGGGACTGGCCTACAATGAGCAGTTCTTC. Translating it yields CVSLPGLAYNEQFF.

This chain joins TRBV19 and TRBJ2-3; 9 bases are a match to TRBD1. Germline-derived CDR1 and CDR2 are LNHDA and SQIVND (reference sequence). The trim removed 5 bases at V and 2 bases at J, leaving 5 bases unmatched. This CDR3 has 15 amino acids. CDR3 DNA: TGTGCCAGTAGTTCCTGGGACAGGGTCACAGATACGCAGTATTTT. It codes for CASSSWDRVTDTQYF.

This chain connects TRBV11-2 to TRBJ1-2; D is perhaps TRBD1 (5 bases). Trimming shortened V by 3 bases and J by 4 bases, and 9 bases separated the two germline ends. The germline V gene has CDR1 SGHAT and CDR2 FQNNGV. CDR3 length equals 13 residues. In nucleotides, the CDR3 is TGTGCCAGCAGCTTGGGGGGGTTCTATGGCTACACCTTC. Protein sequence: CASSLGGFYGYTF.

This chain's CDR3 is CASSPGTSGSFVETQYF. The CDR3 nucleotides read TGTGCCAGCAGTCCAGGGACTAGCGGGAGCTTTGTGGAGACCCAGTACTTC. The chain has TRBV27 and TRBJ2-5; 14 positions match TRBD2. The V gene end was trimmed by 5 bases and the J gene end by 5 bases; junction bases not matched to a gene: 10. This CDR3 comprises 17 residues. Germline-derived CDR1 and CDR2 are MNHEY and SMNVEV (reference sequence).

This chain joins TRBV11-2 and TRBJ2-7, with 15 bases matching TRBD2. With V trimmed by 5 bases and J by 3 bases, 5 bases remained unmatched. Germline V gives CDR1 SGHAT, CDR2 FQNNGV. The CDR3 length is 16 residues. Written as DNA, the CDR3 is TGTGCCAGCAGCACCGGGACTAGCGGGGGGTTCTACGAGCAGTACTTC. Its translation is CASSTGTSGGFYEQYF.

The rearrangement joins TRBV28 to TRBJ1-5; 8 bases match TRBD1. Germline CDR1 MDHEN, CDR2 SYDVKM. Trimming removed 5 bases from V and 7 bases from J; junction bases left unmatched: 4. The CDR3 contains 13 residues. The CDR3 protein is CASSPNRGQPQHF. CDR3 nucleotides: TGTGCCAGCAGTCCTAACAGGGGGCAGCCCCAGCATTTT.

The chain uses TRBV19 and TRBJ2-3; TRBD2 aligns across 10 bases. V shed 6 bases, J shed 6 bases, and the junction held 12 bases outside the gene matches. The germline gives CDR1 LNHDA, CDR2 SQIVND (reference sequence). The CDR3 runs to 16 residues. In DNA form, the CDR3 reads TGTGCCAGTAGCAGGGCTAGCGGGGGCCGCGGGGATACGCAGTATTTT. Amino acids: CASSRASGGRGDTQYF.